This T cell receptor beta chain is drawn from a study of shared T cell receptors in the human thymus. Germline CDR1 SEHNR, CDR2 FQNEAQ (reference sequence). The CDR3 totals 13 residues. V lost 3 bases to trimming and J lost 3 bases, with 8 bases between them. Here immunoSEQ multiplex PCR was the method, and the copy in TCRdb shows in-frame clones only, minus some. The sample contains approximately 490,000 clones, 75% to 85% of which appear only once. This same sample was also taken into another study, of human thymus T cells.

The sequenced material came from thymocytes. The chain joins TRBV7-9 to TRBJ1-2, with D hard to call. This TCR was recovered from a boy less than two years old with a congenital heart defect. CDR3: CASSFPSDYGYTF. CDR3 sequence (DNA): TGTGCCAGCAGCTTCCCATCGGACTATGGCTACACCTTC.